By share of the sample, the clone carrying this TCR beta chain is large. TCRdb used MiXCR to reprocess the 5' RACE reads, holding one entry per CDR3 protein. The sample carries more than 1,000 distinct CDR3 sequences, around 61% recorded once. The sample is drawn from a study of T cells after yellow fever vaccination. Across the study: Those fractions that held only low numbers of cells were prepared using the SMART-Seq v4 Ultra Low Input RNA kit. Study observations and caveats: Clones from primary vaccination mostly reappeared after the booster (less than 98% CD4, about 88% CD8).

The CDR3 runs to 16 residues. V lost 1 base and J lost 5, with 16 bases in between. Germline values: CDR1 SGHTA, CDR2 FQGNSA. The chain recombines TRBV7-2 with TRBJ2-3, with D unresolved. This TCR came from a man aged 18 to 30 who received the YFV17D yellow fever vaccine. Sequencing was performed on PBMCs, either bulk or a sorted T-cell subset (CD4+, CD8+, memory, or dextramer-sorted; not recorded which), taken on the day of the yellow fever booster vaccination. The CDR3 coding sequence is TGTGCCAGCAGCTTAGACCGTCTGGAGCAGGAAGATACGCAGTATTTT. Translated: CASSLDRLEQEDTQYF.